The rows below give T cell receptor beta chains drawn from one sample of a study of cytotoxic CD8 clonotypes in ibrutinib-treated CLL. Sequenced by immunoSEQ multiplex PCR; TCRdb stores in-frame clones only, minus some. The repertoire has 28,000 or so clones, around three fifths of them found once; the top ten carry roughly 15%. Material: PBMCs, obtained before ibrutinib treatment. These receptors were obtained from a human donor with chronic lymphocytic leukemia. Each CDR3 is given with its conserved first and last residue. A D gene is named only where the DNA matches it firmly. Clone size appears in some rows only: once, few, many, or a class for an expanded clone.

J gene: TRBJ1-1
D gene: TRBD1
clone size: NA
V gene: TRBV10-3
CDR3 protein: CAISESTGSKTEAFF
CDR3 DNA: TGTGCCATCAGTGAGTCGACAGGGAGCAAAACTGAAGCTTTCTTT

J gene: TRBJ2-3
D gene: NA
clone size: NA
V gene: TRBV6-1
CDR3 protein: CASRLRQNTDTQYF
CDR3 DNA: TGTGCCAGCAGACTTCGACAAAACACAGATACGCAGTATTTT

J gene: TRBJ1-1
D gene: NA
clone size: NA
V gene: TRBV9
CDR3 protein: CASSAQQGLGTEAFF
CDR3 DNA: TGTGCCAGCAGCGCCCAACAGGGACTAGGCACTGAAGCTTTCTTT

J gene: TRBJ1-6
D gene: TRBD1
clone size: NA
V gene: TRBV10-3
CDR3 protein: CAISEAKTGLVRSPLHF
CDR3 DNA: TGTGCCATCAGTGAGGCCAAGACAGGGCTGGTCCGATCACCCCTCCACTTT

J gene: TRBJ2-3
D gene: TRBD1
clone size: NA
V gene: TRBV5-6
CDR3 protein: CASSQRQGTWTDTQYF
CDR3 DNA: TGTGCCAGCAGCCAACGACAGGGGACTTGGACAGATACGCAGTATTTT

J gene: TRBJ1-5
D gene: NA
clone size: NA
V gene: TRBV18
CDR3 protein: CASSPRTGISNQPQHF
CDR3 DNA: TGTGCCAGCTCACCACGAACTGGGATAAGCAATCAGCCCCAGCATTTT

J gene: TRBJ1-5
D gene: NA
clone size: NA
V gene: TRBV11-2
CDR3 protein: CASSLGLSGEPQHF
CDR3 DNA: TGTGCCAGCAGCTTAGGGCTGTCAGGGGAGCCCCAGCATTTT

J gene: TRBJ2-2
D gene: TRBD2
clone size: NA
V gene: TRBV25-1
CDR3 protein: CASSALAGDTGELFF
CDR3 DNA: TGTGCCAGCAGTGCCCTAGCGGGAGACACCGGGGAGCTGTTTTTT

J gene: TRBJ2-2
D gene: NA
clone size: few
V gene: TRBV7-9
CDR3 protein: CASSFVGLPGELFF
CDR3 DNA: TGTGCCAGCAGCTTTGTAGGGCTCCCCGGGGAGCTGTTTTTT

J gene: TRBJ1-2
D gene: NA
clone size: NA
V gene: TRBV10-3
CDR3 protein: CAIRRDISHPGYTF
CDR3 DNA: TGTGCCATCAGGAGGGACATATCCCATCCTGGCTACACCTTC

J gene: TRBJ2-1
D gene: TRBD1
clone size: NA
V gene: TRBV20-1
CDR3 protein: CSADRANEQFF
CDR3 DNA: TGCAGTGCTGACAGGGCAAATGAGCAGTTCTTC

J gene: TRBJ2-2
D gene: NA
clone size: NA
V gene: TRBV13
CDR3 protein: CASSLGRATGELFF
CDR3 DNA: TGTGCCAGCAGCTTAGGCAGGGCCACCGGGGAGCTGTTTTTT

J gene: TRBJ1-2
D gene: TRBD1
clone size: NA
V gene: TRBV5-1
CDR3 protein: CASMEQGAAGYTF
CDR3 DNA: TGCGCCAGCATGGAACAGGGGGCCGCGGGCTACACCTTC

J gene: TRBJ2-1
D gene: TRBD2
clone size: NA
V gene: TRBV6-6
CDR3 protein: CASSYSLAGGYNEQFF
CDR3 DNA: TGTGCCAGCAGTTACTCCCTAGCGGGGGGTTACAATGAGCAGTTCTTC

J gene: TRBJ2-2
D gene: NA
clone size: NA
V gene: TRBV6-4
CDR3 protein: CASSEDPGTGELFF
CDR3 DNA: TGTGCCAGCAGTGAGGACCCGGGGACCGGGGAGCTGTTTTTT

J gene: TRBJ2-6
D gene: NA
clone size: NA
V gene: TRBV6-5
CDR3 protein: CASSYKDSGANVLTF
CDR3 DNA: TGTGCCAGCAGTTACAAGGACTCTGGGGCCAACGTCCTGACTTTC

J gene: TRBJ2-3
D gene: NA
clone size: NA
V gene: TRBV4-2
CDR3 protein: CASSRTPGATSTDTQYF
CDR3 DNA: TGTGCCAGCAGCCGTACCCCGGGGGCGACTAGCACAGATACGCAGTATTTT

J gene: TRBJ2-1
D gene: NA
clone size: NA
V gene: TRBV19
CDR3 protein: CASSEYESNNEQFF
CDR3 DNA: TGTGCCAGTTCCGAGTATGAGTCCAACAATGAGCAGTTCTTC

J gene: TRBJ1-2
D gene: NA
clone size: few
V gene: TRBV4-1
CDR3 protein: CASSLPTGGRWGYTF
CDR3 DNA: TGCGCCAGCAGCCTCCCGACAGGAGGGAGGTGGGGCTACACCTTC

J gene: TRBJ2-7
D gene: TRBD1
clone size: NA
V gene: TRBV2
CDR3 protein: CASRQGAFVFYEQYF
CDR3 DNA: TGTGCCAGCAGGCAGGGGGCGTTTGTTTTCTACGAGCAGTACTTC